This T cell receptor beta chain stems from a study of OX40 agonist ivuxolimab in advanced cancers. Produced via immunoSEQ multiplex PCR; TCRdb's table is partial and in-frame only. This repertoire shows 60,000 to 85,000 clones, roughly 86% found once; its top ten account for 2% to 3%. Trimming left V 5 bases short and J 8 bases short, with 11 bases between. There are 12 residues in the CDR3. Germline V gene sequence: CDR1 MNHEY, CDR2 SMNVEV (reference sequence). The starting material was CD4+ or CD8+ T cells sorted from blood, obtained in a trial of the OX40 agonist ivuxolimab. V usage is TRBV27 and J usage is TRBJ2-3; D is undetermined. The source is an adult with an advanced solid tumor such as melanoma, head and neck, liver or kidney cancer. In nucleotides, the CDR3 is TGTGCCAGCAGTAACCCCCTCAGTACGCAGTATTTT. Protein sequence: CASSNPLSTQYF.